A selection of T cell receptor beta chains follows, all from one sample in a study of T cell repertoires in cytomegalovirus infection. TCRdb reprocessed the reads via MiXCR and lists one record per CDR3 protein. The profile covers hundreds of thousands of distinct CDR3 sequences, with about 17% appearing a single time and 9.5% to 15% taken by the ten largest. Material for sequencing was PBMCs. The receptors were sampled from a human donor in good health (CMV status not recorded). Some clones in this sample may be carry-over from other donors' samples. CDR3s include the opening cysteine and the closing phenylalanine or tryptophan. A D gene is named only where the DNA matches it firmly. Part of the rows lack a size; the others show once, few, many or a class for expanded clones.

TRBV7-2	many	TRBJ2-5	TRBD2	CASSLNQAGGYETQYF	TGTGCCAGCAGCTTAAATCAAGCGGGGGGCTATGAGACCCAGTACTTC
TRBV12-3/TRBV12-4	.	TRBJ2-3	.	CASIQNRGGADTQYF	TGTGCCAGCATCCAAAACCGGGGAGGTGCAGATACGCAGTATTTT
TRBV12-3/TRBV12-4	many	TRBJ1-2	.	CASSFGLGGYTF	TGTGCCAGCAGTTTTGGCCTCGGGGGCTACACCTTC
TRBV19	.	TRBJ1-2	TRBD1	CASSTTGGTGATGYTF	TGTGCCAGTAGCACGACAGGGGGGACAGGAGCGACCGGCTACACCTTC
TRBV6-1	.	TRBJ2-6	.	CASRGDGAFSSGANVLTF	TGTGCCAGCAGGGGGGACGGAGCCTTTTCCTCTGGGGCCAACGTCCTGACTTTC
TRBV4-1	.	TRBJ1-5	TRBD1	CASSQGQGADQPQHF	TGCGCCAGCAGCCAAGGACAGGGGGCAGATCAGCCCCAGCATTTT
TRBV7-2	few	TRBJ1-4	.	CASSSPSTAPTNEKLFF	TGTGCCAGCAGCTCCCCATCGACCGCGCCAACTAATGAAAAACTGTTTTTT
TRBV7-8	few	TRBJ1-5	TRBD1	CASSYLTGWNQPQHF	TGTGCCAGCAGCTACTTGACAGGGTGGAATCAGCCCCAGCATTTT
TRBV6-2/TRBV6-3	.	TRBJ1-5	.	CASSYSGENQPQHF	TGTGCCAGCAGTTACTCAGGGGAAAATCAGCCCCAGCATTTT
TRBV6-6	.	TRBJ1-2	TRBD1	CASTQYRGSSYGYTF	TGTGCCAGCACTCAGTACAGGGGGAGTAGCTATGGCTACACCTTC
TRBV7-2	many	TRBJ1-1	.	CASSYRSNTEAFF	TGTGCCAGCAGCTATAGATCGAACACTGAAGCTTTCTTT
TRBV20-1	.	TRBJ1-5	.	CSATTVGRGDQPQHF	TGCAGTGCCACGACAGTCGGTCGGGGGGATCAGCCCCAGCATTTT
TRBV18	.	TRBJ1-1	.	CASSPPSIDPEAFF	TGTGCCAGCTCACCACCGTCCATTGACCCTGAAGCTTTCTTT
TRBV10-2	many	TRBJ2-5	.	CASSLSRQETQYF	TGCGCCAGCAGTCTAAGTAGGCAAGAGACCCAGTACTTC
TRBV20-1	few	TRBJ2-4	TRBD1	CSAIGQVLAKNIQYF	TGCAGTGCTATAGGACAGGTCCTAGCCAAAAACATTCAGTACTTC
TRBV19	many	TRBJ1-1	.	CASRLTGIKEAFF	TGTGCCAGTAGGCTGACAGGAATTAAGGAAGCTTTCTTT
TRBV7-9	many	TRBJ1-1	TRBD1	CASSPGQGARMF	TGTGCCAGCAGCCCTGGACAGGGGGCACGGATGTTT
TRBV7-9	many	TRBJ2-7	.	CASSSRLSYEQYF	TGTGCCAGCAGCAGCCGGCTCTCTTACGAGCAGTACTTC
TRBV19	.	TRBJ1-2	TRBD1	CASTLTGVVGYGYTF	TGTGCCAGTACCTTGACAGGGGTAGTTGGCTATGGCTACACCTTC
TRBV7-8	many	TRBJ2-5	.	CASSLRSSQETQYF	TGTGCCAGCAGCTTAAGGTCCAGCCAAGAGACCCAGTACTTC
TRBV6-2/TRBV6-3	.	TRBJ2-3	.	CASSYGMWGSTDTQYF	TGTGCCAGCAGTTACGGAATGTGGGGGAGCACAGATACGCAGTATTTT
TRBV14	few	TRBJ1-6	TRBD1	CASSQAGPTGGFHSPLHF	TGTGCCAGCAGCCAAGCGGGCCCAACAGGGGGCTTTCATTCACCCCTCCACTTT
TRBV12-3/TRBV12-4	many	TRBJ1-4	.	CASSQGRGKLFF	TGTGCCAGCTCCCAGGGGAGGGGAAAACTGTTTTTT
TRBV5-1	few	TRBJ2-7	.	CASSRVPGDYEQYF	TGCGCCAGCAGCCGGGTGCCAGGGGACTACGAGCAGTACTTC
TRBV5-1	few	TRBJ2-4	TRBD1	CASRGGQGEEGAKNIQYF	TGCGCCAGCAGAGGAGGACAGGGAGAAGAGGGAGCCAAAAACATTCAGTACTTC
TRBV7-2	many	TRBJ2-5	.	CASSLMGAWETQYF	TGTGCCAGCAGCTTAATGGGCGCATGGGAGACCCAGTACTTC
TRBV5-6	many	TRBJ2-7	TRBD2	CASSLLGTSGTYEQYF	TGTGCCAGCAGCTTGCTTGGGACTAGCGGAACCTACGAGCAGTACTTC
TRBV20-1	.	TRBJ1-2	.	CSARDRRLGQSDGYTF	TGCAGTGCTAGAGATAGAAGGTTAGGACAGAGCGATGGCTACACCTTC
TRBV28	many	TRBJ1-5	TRBD1	CASSDRGPQPQHF	TGTGCCAGCAGTGACAGGGGCCCTCAGCCCCAGCATTTT